Detailed here is one T cell receptor (beta chain). This specimen belongs to a study of blood T cell repertoires in COVID-19. Study-wide context: COVID-19 samples, acute and convalescent, were from the United States, Italy and Spain. T cells, B-cell-depleted T cells, or PBMCs supplied cDNA or gDNA.

This CDR3 is built from 18 residues. Between the trimmed V and J ends, which lost 6 bases and 0 bases, there was a span of 24 bases. Germline CDR1 and CDR2: MNHEY and SVGEGT. How the authors handled the data: It was from reference gene primer amplification that nucleated cell counts were estimated. Sequencing used immunoSEQ multiplex PCR; TCRdb keeps in-frame clones, though not all of them. V, J and clone size reflect that table, while D and trimming were determined from the DNA. The table shows 25,000 to 35,000 clones, with around 90% occurring only once. This TCR derives from a man aged 55 to 69 with active COVID-19. Sequencing was carried out using peripheral blood. The rearrangement uses TRBV6-2 or TRBV6-3 and TRBJ2-7; possibly TRBD1 for D (5 bases). In DNA, the CDR3 is TGTGCCAGCAGCCCGCAGGGTAGCTACTTATTGAGCTCCTACGAGCAGTACTTC. Translated: CASSPQGSYLLSSYEQYF.